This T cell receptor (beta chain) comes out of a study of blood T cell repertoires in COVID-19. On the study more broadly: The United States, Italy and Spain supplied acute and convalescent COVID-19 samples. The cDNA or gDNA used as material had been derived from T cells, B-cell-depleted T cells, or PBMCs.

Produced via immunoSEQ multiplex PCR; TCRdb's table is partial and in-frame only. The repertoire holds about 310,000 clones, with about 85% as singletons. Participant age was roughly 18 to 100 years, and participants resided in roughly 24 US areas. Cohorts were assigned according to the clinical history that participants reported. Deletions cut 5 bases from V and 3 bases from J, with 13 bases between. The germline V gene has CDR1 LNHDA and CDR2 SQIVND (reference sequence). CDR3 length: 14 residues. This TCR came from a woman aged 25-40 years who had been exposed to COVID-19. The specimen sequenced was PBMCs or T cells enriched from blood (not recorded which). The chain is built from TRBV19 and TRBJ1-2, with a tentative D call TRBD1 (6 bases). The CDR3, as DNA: TGTGCCAGTAGTCGGACAGAAGAATACTATGGCTACACCTTC. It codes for CASSRTEEYYGYTF.